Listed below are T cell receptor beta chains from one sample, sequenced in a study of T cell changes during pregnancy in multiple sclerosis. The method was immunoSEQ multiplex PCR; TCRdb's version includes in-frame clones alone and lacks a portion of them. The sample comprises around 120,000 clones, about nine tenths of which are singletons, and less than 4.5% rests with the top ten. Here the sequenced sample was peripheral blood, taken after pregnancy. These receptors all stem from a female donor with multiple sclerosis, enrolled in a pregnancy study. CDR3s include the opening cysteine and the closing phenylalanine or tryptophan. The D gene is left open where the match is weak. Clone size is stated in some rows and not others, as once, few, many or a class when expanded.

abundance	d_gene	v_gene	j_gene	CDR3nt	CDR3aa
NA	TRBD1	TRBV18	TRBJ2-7	TGTGCCAGCTCACCGATTCCGGACAGGGTCTACGAGCAGTACTTC	CASSPIPDRVYEQYF
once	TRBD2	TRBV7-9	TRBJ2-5	TGTGCCAGCAGCCCCTCACTAGCGGGGGAAGAGACCCAGTACTTC	CASSPSLAGEETQYF
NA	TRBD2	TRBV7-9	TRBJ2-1	TGTGCCAGCGGGAGGGACCTCAATGAGCAGTTCTTC	CASGRDLNEQFF
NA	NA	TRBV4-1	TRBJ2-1	TGCGCCAGCAGCCACACGGGGGGCGTTGAGCAGTTCTTC	CASSHTGGVEQFF
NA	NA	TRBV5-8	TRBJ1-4	TGTGCCAGCAGCTCGGGACTTCTTTCAACTAATGAAAAACTGTTTTTT	CASSSGLLSTNEKLFF
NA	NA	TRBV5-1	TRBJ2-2	TGCGCCAGCAGCTTGACAGGGCCCGGGGAGCTGTTTTTT	CASSLTGPGELFF
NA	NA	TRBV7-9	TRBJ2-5	TGTGCCAGCAGCGAGACAGGAGTCCAAGAGACCCAGTACTTC	CASSETGVQETQYF
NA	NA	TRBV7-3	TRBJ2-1	TGTGCCAGCAGCTTGGGGGCCACAGGTGAGCAGTTCTTC	CASSLGATGEQFF
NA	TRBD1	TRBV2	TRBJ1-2	TGTGCCAGCAGTGAGAGCCAGGGGGTTAACTATGGCTACACCTTC	CASSESQGVNYGYTF
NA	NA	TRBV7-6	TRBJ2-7	TGTGCCAGCTCTCAGGGGCGTCTCGAGCAGTACTTC	CASSQGRLEQYF
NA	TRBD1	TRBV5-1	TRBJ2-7	TGCGCCAGCAGCTTGGTCTTTGAGACAGGGGTTTACGAGCAGTACTTC	CASSLVFETGVYEQYF
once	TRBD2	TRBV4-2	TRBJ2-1	TGTGCCAGCAGCCGAGGGACTAGCGGATACAATGAGCAGTTCTTC	CASSRGTSGYNEQFF
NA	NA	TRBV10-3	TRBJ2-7	TGTGCCATCAGTGAGTCCATCAGGGGCCTCGGCGAGCAGTACTTC	CAISESIRGLGEQYF
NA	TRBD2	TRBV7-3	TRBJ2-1	TGTGCCAGCAGCCCGACTAGCGGGGGGGCGATTGAGCAGTTCTTC	CASSPTSGGAIEQFF
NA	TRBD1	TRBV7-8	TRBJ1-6	TGTGCCAGCACGACAGGGTCCGGTAATTCACCCCTCCACTTT	CASTTGSGNSPLHF
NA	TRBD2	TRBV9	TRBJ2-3	TGTGCCAGCAGCGTACTAGCGGGGGATACGCAGTATTTT	CASSVLAGDTQYF
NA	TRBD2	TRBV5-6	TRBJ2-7	TGTGCCAGCAGCTTGACTAGCGGGGGCCCCCTGGGAGGCTACGAGCAGTACTTC	CASSLTSGGPLGGYEQYF
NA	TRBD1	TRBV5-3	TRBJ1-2	TGTGCCAGAAGCAGAGTATTATCCTGGACAGGGAATGATGGCTACACCTTC	CARSRVLSWTGNDGYTF
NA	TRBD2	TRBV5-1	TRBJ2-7	TGCGCCAGCAGCTTGGCTGACGGGGGGGAACGCGTGTACGAGCAGTACTTC	CASSLADGGERVYEQYF
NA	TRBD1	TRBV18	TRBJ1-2	TGTGCCAGCTCACTTGGACAGGAGTCGGGCTACACCTTC	CASSLGQESGYTF
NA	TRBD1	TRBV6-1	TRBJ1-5	TGTGCCAGCAGTGCCCGACAGGGGACCTATCAGCCCCAGCATTTT	CASSARQGTYQPQHF
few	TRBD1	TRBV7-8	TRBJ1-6	TGTGCCAGCATCAAAAAAGCCCGGGACAGGGATAATTCACCCCTCCACTTT	CASIKKARDRDNSPLHF
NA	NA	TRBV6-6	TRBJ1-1	TGTGCCAGCGGGGGGAGGGTGCACACTGAAGCTTTCTTT	CASGGRVHTEAFF
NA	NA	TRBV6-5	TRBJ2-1	TGTGCCAGCAGTTACGGAGGTGGCTCCTACAATGAGCAGTTCTTC	CASSYGGGSYNEQFF
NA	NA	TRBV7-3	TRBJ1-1	TGTGCCAGCAGCCGAGATCCGAGAACTTTCTTT	CASSRDPRTFF
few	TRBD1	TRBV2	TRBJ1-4	TGTGCCAGCAGCCCCGGGACAGGGGGCACTAATGAAAAACTGTTTTTT	CASSPGTGGTNEKLFF
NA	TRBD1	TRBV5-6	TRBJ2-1	TGTGCCAGCAGCCACGGGACAGGCAATGAGCAGTTCTTC	CASSHGTGNEQFF
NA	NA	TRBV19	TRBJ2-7	TGTGCCAGTAGTATGGGACATCTCTACGAGCAGTACTTC	CASSMGHLYEQYF
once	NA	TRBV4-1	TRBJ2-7	TGCGCCAGCAGCCAAGATCTTGTTATAGCCCACGAGCAGTACTTC	CASSQDLVIAHEQYF
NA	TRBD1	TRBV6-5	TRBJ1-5	TGTGCCAGCAGTCCCGGGACAGGGGGCAATCAGCCCCAGCATTTT	CASSPGTGGNQPQHF
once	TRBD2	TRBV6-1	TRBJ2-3	TGTGCCAGCAGTGCCCCGGTGGGCGGGGGGGCCGCAGATACGCAGTATTTT	CASSAPVGGGAADTQYF
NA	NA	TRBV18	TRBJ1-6	TGTGCCAGCTCACCAGTCGGGGATTCACCCCTCCACTTT	CASSPVGDSPLHF
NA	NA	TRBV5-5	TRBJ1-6	TGTGCCAGCAGCTATCCTGGCCCCCTCCACTTT	CASSYPGPLHF
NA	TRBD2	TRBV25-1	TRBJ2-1	TGTGCCAGCAGCCCGACTAGCGGGGGGGCGATTGGGAATGAGCAGTTCTTC	CASSPTSGGAIGNEQFF
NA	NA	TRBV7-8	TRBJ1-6	TGTGCCAGCAGCCTACTTGACAGAACTAATTCACCCCTCCACTTT	CASSLLDRTNSPLHF
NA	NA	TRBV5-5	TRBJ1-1	TGTGCCAGCACCCCTCCAGGGATTGAAGCTTTCTTT	CASTPPGIEAFF
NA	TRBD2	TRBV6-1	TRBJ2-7	TGTGCCAGCAGGGGGGGGGAATCCTACGAGCAGTACTTC	CASRGGESYEQYF
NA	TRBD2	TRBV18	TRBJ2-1	TGTGCCAGCTCACCAAGCCTAGCGGGGGGGGCGCTCACAAATGAGCAGTTCTTC	CASSPSLAGGALTNEQFF
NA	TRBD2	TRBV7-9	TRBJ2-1	TGTGCCAGCAGCCTTAGCGGGGGGGCCGCCTACAATGAGCAGTTCTTC	CASSLSGGAAYNEQFF
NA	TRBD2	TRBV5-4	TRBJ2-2	TGTGCCAGCAGCTTGGGACTAGCGGGGCCCATGAACACCGGGGAGCTGTTTTTT	CASSLGLAGPMNTGELFF
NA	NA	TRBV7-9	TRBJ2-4	TGTGCCAGCGGAGCTGCAGGGGTAGCCAAAAACATTCAGTACTTC	CASGAAGVAKNIQYF
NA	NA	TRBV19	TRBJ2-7	TGTGCCAGTAGTATCGCGAGAGGGAACCCATACGAGCAGTACTTC	CASSIARGNPYEQYF
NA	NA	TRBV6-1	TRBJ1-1	TGTGCCAGCAGGGGCAGCTTGAACACTGAAGCTTTCTTT	CASRGSLNTEAFF